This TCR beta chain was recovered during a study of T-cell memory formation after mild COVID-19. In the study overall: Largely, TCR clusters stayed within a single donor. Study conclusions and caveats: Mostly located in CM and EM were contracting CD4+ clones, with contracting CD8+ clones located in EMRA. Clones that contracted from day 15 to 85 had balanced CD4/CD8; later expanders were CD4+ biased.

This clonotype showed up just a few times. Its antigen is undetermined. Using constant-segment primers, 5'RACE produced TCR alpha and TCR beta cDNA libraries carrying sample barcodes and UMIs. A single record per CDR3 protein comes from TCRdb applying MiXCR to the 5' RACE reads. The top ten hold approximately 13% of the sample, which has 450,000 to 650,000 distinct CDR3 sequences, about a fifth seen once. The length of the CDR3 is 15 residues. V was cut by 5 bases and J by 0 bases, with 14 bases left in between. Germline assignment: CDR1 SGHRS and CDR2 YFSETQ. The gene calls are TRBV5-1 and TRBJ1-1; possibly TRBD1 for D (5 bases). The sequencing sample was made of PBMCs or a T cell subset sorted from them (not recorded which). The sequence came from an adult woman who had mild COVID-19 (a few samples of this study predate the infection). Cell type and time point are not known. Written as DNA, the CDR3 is TGCGCCAGCAGTCCTTTCGACAGAATGAACACTGAAGCTTTCTTT. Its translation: CASSPFDRMNTEAFF. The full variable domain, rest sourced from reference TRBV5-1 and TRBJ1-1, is KAGVTQTPRYLIKTRGQQVTLSCSPISGHRSVSWYQQTPGQGLQFLFEYFSETQRNKGNFPGRFSGRQFSNSRSEMNVSTLELGDSALYLCASSPFDRMNTEAFFGQGTRLTVV.